The source of this T cell receptor beta chain is a study of blood T cell repertoires in COVID-19. For the study at large: PBMCs, B-cell-depleted T cells, or T cells were the source of the cDNA or gDNA that made up the material.

V lost 5 bases to trimming and J lost 0 bases, with 22 bases between them. Germline V gene data show CDR1 as MNHNY and CDR2 as SVGAGI (reference sequence). This CDR3 comprises 19 residues. The protocol was immunoSEQ multiplex PCR, while the TCRdb copy is restricted to in-frame clones and leaves out a portion. Here the sample spans about 130,000 clones, roughly 80% being singletons. The sequenced material came from peripheral blood. The sequence derives from an elderly woman with acute or convalescent COVID-19. This chain links TRBV6-6 with TRBJ1-4; the D gene is possibly TRBD1 (5 bases). The CDR3 DNA reads as TGTGCCAGCAGTCCTCTCCCCCCGGGACTGCTTGCAACTAATGAAAAACTGTTTTTT. Protein product: CASSPLPPGLLATNEKLFF.